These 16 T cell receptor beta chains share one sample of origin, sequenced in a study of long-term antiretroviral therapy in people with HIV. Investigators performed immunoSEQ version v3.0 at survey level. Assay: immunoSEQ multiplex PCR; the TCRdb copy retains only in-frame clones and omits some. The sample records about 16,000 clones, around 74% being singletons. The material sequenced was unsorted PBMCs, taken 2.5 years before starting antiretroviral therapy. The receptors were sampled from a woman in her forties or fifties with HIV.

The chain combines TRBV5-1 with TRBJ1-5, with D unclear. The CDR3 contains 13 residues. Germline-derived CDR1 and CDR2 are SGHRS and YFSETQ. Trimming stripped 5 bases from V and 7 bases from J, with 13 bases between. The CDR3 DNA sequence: TGCGCCAGCAGGGCAGGTGATTACCAGCCCCAGCATTTT. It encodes CASRAGDYQPQHF.

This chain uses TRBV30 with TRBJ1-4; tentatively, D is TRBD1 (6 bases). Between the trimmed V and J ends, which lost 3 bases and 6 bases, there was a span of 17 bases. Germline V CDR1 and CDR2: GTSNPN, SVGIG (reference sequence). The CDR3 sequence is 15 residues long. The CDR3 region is CAWRKPGHADEKLFF. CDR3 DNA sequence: TGTGCCTGGAGGAAACCGGGACACGCAGATGAAAAACTGTTTTTT. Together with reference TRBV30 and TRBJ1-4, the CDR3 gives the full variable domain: SQTIHQWPATLVQPVGSPLSLECTVEGTSNPNLYWYRQAAGRGLQLLFYSVGIGQISSEVPQNLSASRPQDRQFILSSKKLLLSDSGFYLCAWRKPGHADEKLFFGSGTQLSVL.

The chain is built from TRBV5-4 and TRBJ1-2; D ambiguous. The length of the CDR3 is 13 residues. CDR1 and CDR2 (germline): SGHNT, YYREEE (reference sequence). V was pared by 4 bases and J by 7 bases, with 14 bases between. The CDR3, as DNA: TGTGCCAGCAGCCTCCCGTTTTCGGGTGGCTACACCTTC. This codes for CASSLPFSGGYTF.

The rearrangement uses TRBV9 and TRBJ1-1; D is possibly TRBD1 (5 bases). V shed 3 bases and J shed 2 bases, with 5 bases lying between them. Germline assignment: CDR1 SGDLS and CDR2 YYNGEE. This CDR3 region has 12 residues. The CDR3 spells CASSGGNTEAFF. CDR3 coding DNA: TGTGCCAGCAGCGGGGGCAACACTGAAGCTTTCTTT. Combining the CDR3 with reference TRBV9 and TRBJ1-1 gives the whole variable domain DSGVTQTPKHLITATGQRVTLRCSPRSGDLSVYWYQQSLDQGLQFLIQYYNGEERAKGNILERFSAQQFPDLHSELNLSSLELGDSALYFCASSGGNTEAFFGQGTRLTVV.

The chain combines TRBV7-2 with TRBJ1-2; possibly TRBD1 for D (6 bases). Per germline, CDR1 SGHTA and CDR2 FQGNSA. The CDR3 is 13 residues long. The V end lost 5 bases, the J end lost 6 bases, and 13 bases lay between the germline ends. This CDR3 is CASSRQVRDGYTF. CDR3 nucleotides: TGTGCCAGCAGCCGACAGGTTAGGGATGGCTACACCTTC.

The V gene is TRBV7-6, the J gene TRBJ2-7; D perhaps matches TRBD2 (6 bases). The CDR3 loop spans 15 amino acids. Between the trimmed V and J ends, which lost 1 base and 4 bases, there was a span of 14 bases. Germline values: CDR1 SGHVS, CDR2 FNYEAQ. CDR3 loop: CASSLEEGAGYEQYF. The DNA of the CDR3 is TGTGCCAGCAGCTTAGAGGAGGGCGCGGGGTACGAGCAGTACTTC.

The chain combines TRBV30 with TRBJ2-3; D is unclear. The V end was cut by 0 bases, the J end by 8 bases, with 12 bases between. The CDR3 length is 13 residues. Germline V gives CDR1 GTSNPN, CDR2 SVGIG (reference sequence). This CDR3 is CAWSVGVTGTQYF. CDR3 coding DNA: TGTGCCTGGAGTGTTGGGGTGACCGGTACGCAGTATTTT.

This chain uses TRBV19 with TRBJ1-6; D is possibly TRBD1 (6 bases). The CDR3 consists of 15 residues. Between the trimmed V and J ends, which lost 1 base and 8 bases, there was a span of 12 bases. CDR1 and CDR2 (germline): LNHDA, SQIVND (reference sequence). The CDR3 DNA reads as TGTGCCAGTAGTATAGGGTACAGGGATCATTCACCCCTCCACTTT. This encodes CASSIGYRDHSPLHF.

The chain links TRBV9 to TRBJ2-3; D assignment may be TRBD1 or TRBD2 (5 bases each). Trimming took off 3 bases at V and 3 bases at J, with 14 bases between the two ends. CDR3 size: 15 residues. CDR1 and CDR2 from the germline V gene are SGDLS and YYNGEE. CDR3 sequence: CASSDGDPETDTQYF. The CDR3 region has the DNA TGTGCCAGCAGCGATGGGGACCCCGAGACAGATACGCAGTATTTT.

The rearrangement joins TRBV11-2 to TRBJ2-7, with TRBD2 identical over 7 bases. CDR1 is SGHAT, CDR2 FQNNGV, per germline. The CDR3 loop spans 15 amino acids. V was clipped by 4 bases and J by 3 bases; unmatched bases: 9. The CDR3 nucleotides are TGTGCCAGCAGCTGGGGGAGGGGACGAAGCTACGAGCAGTACTTC. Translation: CASSWGRGRSYEQYF.

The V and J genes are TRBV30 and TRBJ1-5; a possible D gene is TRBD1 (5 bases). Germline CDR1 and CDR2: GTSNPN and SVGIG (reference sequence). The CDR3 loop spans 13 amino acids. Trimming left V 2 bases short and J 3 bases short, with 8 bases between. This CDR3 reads CAWSSGLNQPQHF. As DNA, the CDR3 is TGTGCCTGGAGTTCAGGGCTCAATCAGCCCCAGCATTTT.

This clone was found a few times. The DNA of the CDR3 is TGTGCCAGTAGTGCCCGCGGGAGTCAGCCCCAGCATTTT. As protein: CASSARGSQPQHF. The chain couples TRBV19 to TRBJ1-5; D is unresolved. CDR1 is LNHDA and CDR2 is SQIVND in the germline V gene (reference sequence). The V end was cut by 5 bases, the J end by 6 bases, with 11 bases between. This CDR3 is 13 amino acids long.

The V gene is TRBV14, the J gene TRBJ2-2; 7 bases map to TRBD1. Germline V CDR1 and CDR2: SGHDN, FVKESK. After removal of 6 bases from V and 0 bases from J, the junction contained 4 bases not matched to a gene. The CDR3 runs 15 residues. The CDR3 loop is CASSYRGANTGELFF. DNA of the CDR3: TGTGCCAGCAGTTACAGGGGAGCGAACACCGGGGAGCTGTTTTTT. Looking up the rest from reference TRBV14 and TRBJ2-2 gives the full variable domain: EAGVTQFPSHSVIEKGQTVTLRCDPISGHDNLYWYRRVMGKEIKFLLHFVKESKQDESGMPNNRFLAERTGGTYSTLKVQPAELEDSGVYFCASSYRGANTGELFFGEGSRLTVL.

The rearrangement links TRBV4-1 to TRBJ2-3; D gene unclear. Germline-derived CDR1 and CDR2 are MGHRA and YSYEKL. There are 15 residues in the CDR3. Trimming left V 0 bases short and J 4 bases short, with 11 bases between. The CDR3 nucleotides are TGCGCCAGCAGCCAAGAATCTAGTTTTTCAGATACGCAGTATTTT. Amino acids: CASSQESSFSDTQYF.

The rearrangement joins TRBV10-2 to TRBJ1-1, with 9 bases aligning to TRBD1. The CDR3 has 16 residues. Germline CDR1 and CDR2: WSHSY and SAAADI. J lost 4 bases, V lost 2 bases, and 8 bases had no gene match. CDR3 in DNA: TGCGCCAGCAGTGAGAGGACAGGGGTTGGGTTCACTGAAGCTTTCTTT. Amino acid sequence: CASSERTGVGFTEAFF.

CDR3 loop: CASSSAPSVSYEQYF. In nucleotides, the CDR3 is TGTGCCAGCAGCTCAGCACCCTCCGTCTCCTACGAGCAGTACTTC. The V and J genes are TRBV7-9 and TRBJ2-7, with D hard to call. Trimming took 4 bases from V and 0 from J, leaving 13 bases between them. There are 15 residues in the CDR3. Germline CDR1 reads SEHNR; CDR2 reads FQNEAQ (reference sequence).